The 15 T cell receptor beta chains below all came from one sample that was sequenced in a study of blood T cell repertoires in COVID-19. Profiled with immunoSEQ multiplex PCR; TCRdb holds only in-frame clones, not every one. The sample holds approximately 45,000 clones, approximately 86% seen once. The specimen was peripheral blood. The receptors derive from a human donor in a cohort sampled during active COVID-19.

The chain has TRBV28 and TRBJ1-4, with TRBD1 matching over 8 bases. V dropped 6 bases and J dropped 7; count of bases not matched to a gene: 4. This CDR3 region has 13 residues. Looked up from germline, CDR1 is MDHEN and CDR2 is SYDVKM. CDR3 residues: CASSSGQGEKLFF. In DNA, the CDR3 is TGTGCCAGCAGCAGCGGACAGGGTGAAAAACTGTTTTTT. Full variable domain (remainder filled in from reference TRBV28 and TRBJ1-4): DVKVTQSSRYLVKRTGEKVFLECVQDMDHENMFWYRQDPGLGLRLIYFSYDVKMKEKGDIPEGYSVSREKKERFSLILESASTNQTSMYLCASSSGQGEKLFFGSGTQLSVL.

J is TRBJ2-2 and V is TRBV7-3; no clear D. The germline V and J ends were trimmed by 2 bases and 4 bases, with 8 bases remaining between them. CDR3 length: 14 residues. Germline CDR1 SGHTA, CDR2 FQGTGA. The DNA of the CDR3 is TGTGCCAGCAGCTTAGATATAGTCACCGGGGAGCTGTTTTTT. The encoded protein is CASSLDIVTGELFF.

This clone has a count of ten or more. The rearrangement links TRBV24-1 to TRBJ1-5, with D perhaps TRBD1 (5 bases). V lost 4 bases and J lost 4, with 13 bases in between. The germline gives CDR1 KGHDR, CDR2 SFDVKD. The CDR3 loop spans 15 amino acids. The DNA of the CDR3 is TGTGCCACCAGTGAACGCGGACAAATTAATCAGCCCCAGCATTTT. This gives the protein CATSERGQINQPQHF.

The chain joins TRBV19 to TRBJ2-7; 8 nucleotides agree with TRBD1. Germline V CDR1 and CDR2: LNHDA, SQIVND (reference sequence). CDR3 length: 14 residues. V shed 7 bases, J shed 2 bases, and the junction held 7 bases outside the gene matches. CDR3 nucleotide sequence: TGTGCCAGTATGCCGGGACAGGTGCCCTACGAGCAGTACTTC. It encodes CASMPGQVPYEQYF.

This clone was observed once. For the CDR3, the DNA is TGTGCCAGCAGTTCCACCGGGAACACTGAAGCTTTCTTT. Its protein is CASSSTGNTEAFF. This chain links TRBV6-4 with TRBJ1-1; D gene ambiguous. The CDR3 runs 13 residues. V was shortened by 5 bases and J by 1 base, with 8 bases between the two germline ends. CDR1 is MRHNA and CDR2 is SNTAGT in the germline V gene.

The genes are TRBV6-6 and TRBJ2-7; D is uncertain. V was pared by 7 bases and J by 5 bases, with 15 bases between. The length of the CDR3 is 13 residues. The germline V gene has CDR1 MNHNY and CDR2 SVGAGI (reference sequence). CDR3: CASTHPQSNEQYF. In DNA form, the CDR3 reads TGTGCCAGCACTCACCCCCAGTCCAACGAGCAGTACTTC.

This chain joins TRBV30 and TRBJ1-2; maybe TRBD1 (5 bases). The CDR3 runs 11 residues. Germline V gene lookup returns CDR1 GTSNPN and CDR2 SVGIG (reference sequence). V was shortened by 4 bases and J by 8 bases, with 11 bases between the two germline ends. CDR3 DNA sequence: TGTGCCTGGAAGTTGGGGCAAGGCTACACCTTC. As protein: CAWKLGQGYTF.

This chain connects TRBV30 to TRBJ1-1; D is perhaps TRBD1 (5 bases). From germline, CDR1 is GTSNPN and CDR2 SVGIG (reference sequence). There are 13 residues in the CDR3. With 1 base removed from V and 1 base from J, the gap between germline ends came to 7 bases. The CDR3 region is CAWSEQGNTEAFF. CDR3 bases: TGTGCCTGGAGTGAGCAGGGGAACACTGAAGCTTTCTTT.

The chain uses TRBV2 and TRBJ1-1; the D is unclear. V was trimmed by 5 bases and J by 1 base, leaving 11 bases between them. The CDR3 has 14 residues. Germline assignment: CDR1 SNHLY and CDR2 FYNNEI. The CDR3: CASSTDIKNTEAFF. In nucleotides, the CDR3 is TGTGCCAGCAGTACCGACATTAAGAACACTGAAGCTTTCTTT.

In this sample, this clone turned up a few times. CDR3 region: CASNLQGASNQPQHF. CDR3 nucleotides: TGTGCCAGCAATTTGCAGGGGGCAAGCAATCAGCCCCAGCATTTT. The chain uses TRBV2 and TRBJ1-5, with TRBD1 matching over 8 bases. The CDR3 runs to 15 residues. The V and J ends lost 7 bases and 1 base, in that order; junction bases with no gene match: 6. The germline V gene has CDR1 SNHLY and CDR2 FYNNEI.

The chain has TRBV2 and TRBJ2-7; the match to TRBD1 covers 7 bases. The CDR3 contains 14 residues. The germline V gene has CDR1 SNHLY and CDR2 FYNNEI. The J segment lost 7 bases and the V segment lost 4 bases, leaving 10 bases of the junction unmatched. The CDR3 region has the DNA TGTGCCAGCAGTGGAACAGGGGAAGTCGGTGAGCAGTACTTC. Its protein is CASSGTGEVGEQYF.

The chain couples TRBV10-3 to TRBJ1-5, with D perhaps matching TRBD1 (6 bases). CDR1 and CDR2 from the germline V gene are ENHRY and SYGVKD. The CDR3 spans 13 residues. Trimming took 6 bases from V and 1 from J, leaving 7 bases between them. The CDR3 here is CAIRQGSNQPQHF. CDR3 sequence (DNA): TGTGCCATCAGGCAGGGGAGCAATCAGCCCCAGCATTTT.

This clone was seen once. The chain links TRBV5-1 to TRBJ1-2; a possible D gene is TRBD1 (5 bases). The length of the CDR3 is 13 residues. Trimming stripped 4 bases from V and 1 base from J, with 8 bases between. Germline loops: CDR1 SGHRS, CDR2 YFSETQ. CDR3 amino acids: CASSKDSNYGYTF. The CDR3 DNA is TGCGCCAGCAGCAAAGACAGTAACTATGGCTACACCTTC.

In the case of this clone: The sample contains more than one DNA sequence encoding this CDR3. The genes are TRBV7-2 and TRBJ1-1; D unresolved. The CDR3 loop spans 13 amino acids. V was trimmed by 1 base and J by 1 base, leaving 4 bases between them. The germline V gene has CDR1 SGHTA and CDR2 FQGNSA. CDR3 sequence (DNA): TGTGCCAGCAGCTTAGGCAGGAACACTGAAGCTTTCTTT. It translates to CASSLGRNTEAFF.

The chain combines TRBV7-8 with TRBJ2-7; tentative D call: TRBD2 (6 bases). Germline CDR1 and CDR2: SGHVS and FQNEAQ. The CDR3 runs 14 residues. With 1 base removed from V and 5 bases from J, the gap between germline ends came to 12 bases. CDR3 sequence: CASSLGGEFHEQYF. CDR3 DNA: TGTGCCAGCAGCTTAGGCGGGGAATTCCACGAGCAGTACTTC. The full variable domain, in which reference TRBV7-8 and TRBJ2-7 provide the parts outside the CDR3, is GAGVSQSPRYKVAKRGQDVALRCDPISGHVSLFWYQQALGQGPEFLTYFQNEAQLDKSGLPSDRFFAERPEGSVSTLKIQRTQQEDSAVYLCASSLGGEFHEQYFGPGTRLTVT.